Presented here are 17 T cell receptor beta chains from one specimen sequenced in a study of T and B cells in COVID-19 patients. From blood, roughly 240-550 ng of genomic DNA served as TRB template. TRB rearrangements were amplified by multiplex PCR with BIOMED2 TRB-A/B primers. From the multiplex PCR reads, TCRdb called clonotypes with MiXCR, one entry per CDR3 protein. Altogether about 17,000 distinct CDR3 sequences are present, 25% to 30% being singletons, with the ten largest covering around 4.3%. Source material: blood. Receptors were obtained from a human donor who had recovered from COVID-19.

This clonotype was detected a few times. The CDR3 region is CASSSPGSDKSSYNEQFF. The CDR3 DNA follows: TGTGCCAGCAGCTCCCCGGGATCCGACAAGAGCTCCTACAATGAGCAGTTCTTC. The rearrangement joins TRBV5-6 to TRBJ2-1, with D perhaps TRBD2 (5 bases). Per the germline V gene, CDR1 is SGHDT and CDR2 is YYEEEE. Deletions cut 3 bases from V and 0 bases from J, with 19 bases between. CDR3 size: 18 residues.

In its sample, this clonotype was seen a few times. V gene TRBV7-2 combines with J gene TRBJ1-2; 7 nucleotides agree with TRBD1. This CDR3 contains 13 residues. Trimming at V came to 5 bases and at J to 2 bases, leaving 2 bases not matched to a gene. The V gene's germline CDR1 is SGHTA and CDR2 FQGNSA. The CDR3 nucleotides read TGTGCCAGCAGCCCGGGACAGAACTATGGCTACACCTTC. This sequence encodes CASSPGQNYGYTF. Combining the CDR3 with reference TRBV7-2 and TRBJ1-2 gives the whole variable domain GAGVSQSPSNKVTEKGKDVELRCDPISGHTALYWYRQSLGQGLEFLIYFQGNSAPDKSGLPSDRFSAERTGGSVSTLTIQRTQQEDSAVYLCASSPGQNYGYTFGSGTRLTVV.

The rearrangement uses TRBV20-1 and TRBJ1-1, with D maybe TRBD1 (5 bases). The CDR3 covers 12 residues. Germline-derived CDR1 and CDR2 are DFQATT and SNEGSKA (reference sequence). The V end was cut by 6 bases, the J end by 3 bases, with 11 bases between. Written as DNA, the CDR3 is TGCAGTGCCAAGCAGGGAGACACTGAAGCTTTCTTT. The encoded protein is CSAKQGDTEAFF.

This clonotype was counted at least ten times. J is TRBJ2-2 and V is TRBV6-2 or TRBV6-3; TRBD2 matches at 7 bases. The ends lost 7 bases at V and 2 bases at J; junction bases unmatched: 4. The CDR3 contains 14 residues. CDR1 is MNHEY, CDR2 SVGEGT, per germline. The CDR3 DNA follows: TGTGCCAGCAACCCGACTAGCAACACCGGGGAGCTGTTTTTT. Translated, it gives CASNPTSNTGELFF.

The chain uses TRBV15 and TRBJ2-7; 7 bases are a match to TRBD1. Losses at the gene ends were 5 bases for V and 3 bases for J; bases not matched to a gene: 13. CDR3 length: 16 residues. Germline V lookup: CDR1 LNHNV, CDR2 YYDKDF (reference sequence). The CDR3 reads CATSVGQSAAVYEQYF. CDR3 bases: TGTGCCACCAGCGTGGGACAGTCAGCTGCCGTCTACGAGCAGTACTTC.

The sample holds a few counts of this clonotype. The gene calls are TRBV5-6 and TRBJ2-6, with D possibly called TRBD1 or TRBD2 (5 bases each). The V gene lost 0 bases and the J gene lost 4 bases, with 20 bases spanning the gap. CDR1 and CDR2 from the germline V gene are SGHDT and YYEEEE. This CDR3 has 19 amino acids. The CDR3 loop is CASSLGWGTPSGGANVLTF. As DNA, the CDR3 is TGTGCCAGCAGCTTGGGTTGGGGGACCCCCTCGGGGGGGGCCAACGTCCTGACTTTC.

V and J are TRBV7-2 and TRBJ1-2, with D possibly TRBD1 on 6 matching bases. Trimming removed 2 bases at V and 4 bases at J, with 8 bases between. There are 13 residues in the CDR3. Germline V gene lookup returns CDR1 SGHTA and CDR2 FQGNSA. The CDR3 loop is CASSLTGPYGYTF. As DNA, the CDR3 is TGTGCCAGCAGCTTAACAGGGCCCTATGGCTACACCTTC.

This chain links TRBV12-3 or TRBV12-4 with TRBJ1-5, with unresolved D. The length of the CDR3 is 15 residues. Trimming cost V 6 bases and J 2 bases, with 14 bases left between them. The CDR3 DNA is TGTGCCAGCAGCCGTGAGGTAGCGGGCAATCAGCCCCAGCATTTT. It yields the protein CASSREVAGNQPQHF.

In this sample, this clonotype turned up many times. The chain has TRBV19 and TRBJ2-7; possibly TRBD1 or TRBD2 for D (6 bases each). Germline V gene data show CDR1 as LNHDA and CDR2 as SQIVND (reference sequence). The length of the CDR3 is 14 residues. V was shortened by 3 bases and J by 2 bases, with 11 bases between the two germline ends. CDR3 amino acids: CASSMFGGPYEQYF. The CDR3 nucleotides read TGTGCCAGTAGTATGTTCGGGGGCCCCTACGAGCAGTACTTC.

Details on this clonotype: Possible read error: a much larger clone is one base away. This chain connects TRBV6-6 to TRBJ2-6; D ambiguous. The CDR3 totals 16 residues. Trimming left V 4 bases short and J 0 bases short, with 10 bases between. Germline loops: CDR1 MNHNY, CDR2 SVGAGI (reference sequence). The CDR3 nucleotides are TGTGCCAGCAGTTCCCCCCAGAGCTCTGGGGCCAACGTCCTGACTTTC. Its protein product is CASSSPQSSGANVLTF.

By frequency in the sample, this clonotype is medium-sized (0.01 to 0.1%). The rearrangement links TRBV15 to TRBJ2-2, with a tentative D call TRBD1 (6 bases). V lost 4 bases and J lost 3, with 9 bases in between. Germline assignment: CDR1 LNHNV and CDR2 YYDKDF (reference sequence). This CDR3 is 14 amino acids long. The CDR3 sequence: CATSITGYTGELFF. The CDR3 DNA is TGTGCCACCAGCATTACAGGGTACACCGGGGAGCTGTTTTTT.

V usage is TRBV7-2 and J usage is TRBJ1-4, with a weak D call TRBD1 (5 bases). The CDR3 has 15 amino acids. Germline V gene sequence: CDR1 SGHTA, CDR2 FQGNSA. V gave up 5 bases and J gave up 5 bases, with 15 bases separating them. The CDR3 loop reads CASSQWGGGNEKLFF. In nucleotides, the CDR3 is TGTGCCAGCAGCCAATGGGGGGGGGGGAATGAAAAACTGTTTTTT.

The chain links TRBV12-3 or TRBV12-4 to TRBJ2-3; tentative D call: TRBD2 (5 bases). This CDR3 is built from 13 residues. The V gene lost 5 bases and the J gene lost 4 bases, with 10 bases spanning the gap. CDR3: CASSGEFPDTQYF. The DNA of the CDR3 is TGTGCCAGCAGTGGGGAGTTCCCAGATACGCAGTATTTT.

This clonotype showed up just a few times. V gene TRBV5-1 combines with J gene TRBJ2-7; the match to TRBD1 covers 11 bases. V shed 3 bases, J shed 3 bases, and the junction held 5 bases outside the gene matches. CDR1 and CDR2 (germline): SGHRS, YFSETQ. CDR3 length equals 15 residues. The CDR3 is CASSSPGTGGYEQYF. CDR3 in DNA: TGCGCCAGCAGCTCACCCGGGACAGGGGGCTACGAGCAGTACTTC.

This clonotype has only one observation. The chain carries TRBV6-2 or TRBV6-3 and TRBJ2-5, with 14 bases identical to TRBD2. The V gene's germline CDR1 is MNHEY and CDR2 SVGEGT. The ends lost 4 bases at V and 1 base at J; junction bases unmatched: 2. The CDR3 runs 16 residues. The CDR3 is CASSWTSGGSQETQYF. The CDR3 region has the DNA TGTGCCAGCAGTTGGACTAGCGGGGGGAGCCAAGAGACCCAGTACTTC.

Only a few counts were recorded for this clonotype. The rearrangement uses TRBV13 and TRBJ1-2; weak D call: TRBD1 (6 bases). The CDR3 consists of 15 residues. Germline V gene data show CDR1 as PRHDT and CDR2 as FYEKMQ (reference sequence). Between the trimmed V and J ends, which lost 4 bases and 8 bases, there was a span of 20 bases. CDR3 amino acids: CASSSSGRGHWGYTF. Written as DNA, the CDR3 is TGTGCCAGCAGCTCTTCGGGGCGGGGACATTGGGGCTACACCTTC.

The chain recombines TRBV5-6 with TRBJ2-2, with D possibly called TRBD1 or TRBD2 (5 bases each). This CDR3 has 15 residues. CDR1 is SGHDT and CDR2 is YYEEEE in the germline V gene. The V gene lost 4 bases and the J gene lost 8 bases, with 18 bases spanning the gap. CDR3: CASSPAGTSTGELFF. CDR3 nucleotide sequence: TGTGCCAGCAGCCCAGCCGGGACCTCTACGGGGGAGCTGTTTTTT. Full variable domain (remainder filled in from reference TRBV5-6 and TRBJ2-2): DAGVTQSPTHLIKTRGQQVTLRCSPKSGHDTVSWYQQALGQGPQFIFQYYEEEERQRGNFPDRFSGHQFPNYSSELNVNALLLGDSALYLCASSPAGTSTGELFFGEGSRLTVL.